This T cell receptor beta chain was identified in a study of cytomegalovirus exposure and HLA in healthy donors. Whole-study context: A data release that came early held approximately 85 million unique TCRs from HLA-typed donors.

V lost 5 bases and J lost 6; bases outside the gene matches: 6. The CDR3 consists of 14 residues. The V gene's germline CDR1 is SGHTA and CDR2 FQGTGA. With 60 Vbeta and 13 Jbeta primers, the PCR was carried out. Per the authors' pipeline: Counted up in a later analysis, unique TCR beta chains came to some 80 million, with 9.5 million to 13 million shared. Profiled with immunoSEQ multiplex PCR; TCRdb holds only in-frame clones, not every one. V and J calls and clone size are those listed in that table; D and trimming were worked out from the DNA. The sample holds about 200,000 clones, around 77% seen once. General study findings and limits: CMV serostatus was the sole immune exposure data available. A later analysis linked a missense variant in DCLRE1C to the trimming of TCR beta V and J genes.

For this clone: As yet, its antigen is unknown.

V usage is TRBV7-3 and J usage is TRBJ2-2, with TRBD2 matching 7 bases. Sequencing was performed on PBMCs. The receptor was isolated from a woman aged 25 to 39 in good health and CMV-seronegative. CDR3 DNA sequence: TGTGCCAGCAGCACGGGGGGAGGGTCCGGGGAGCTGTTTTTT. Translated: CASSTGGGSGELFF.